This T cell receptor (beta chain) was sequenced in a study of spatial heterogeneity in lung cancer. Study in general: Alpha-chain detections were consistently fewer than beta-chain detections among the sequences. Raw reads contained each unique TCR and UMI combination more than ten times on average.

Germline assignment: CDR1 PRHDT and CDR2 FYEKMQ (reference sequence). Trimming cost V 6 bases and J 2 bases; bases outside gene matches: 8. The CDR3 runs 16 residues. Every TCR cDNA molecule bore a unique molecular identifier. TCRdb processed the 5' RACE reads anew with MiXCR; each CDR3 protein has one entry. The table records roughly 3,000 distinct CDR3 sequences, roughly 12% of them present only once. Time point noted: sample taken at primary tumor resection. Whole RNA came from tumor, nontumor lung or frozen PBMC and was sequenced without being sorted. The approximately 67 donors had untreated early-stage non-small cell lung cancer. This clonotype was observed at least ten times.

The sequencing here drew on normal lung tissue next to the tumor, taken at surgery. V usage is TRBV13 and J usage is TRBJ2-3; 10 positions agree with TRBD2. The origin of this receptor is a male donor with early-stage non-small cell lung cancer. The chain's CDR3 is CASRPGTSANTDTQYF. Here the CDR3 DNA reads TGTGCCAGCAGGCCCGGGACTAGCGCGAACACAGATACGCAGTATTTT.